The T cell receptor beta chain under discussion was sequenced for a study of cytomegalovirus exposure and HLA in healthy donors. The PCR ran on 60 Vbeta and 13 Jbeta primers. As originally analysed: A follow-up analysis tallied 65 million to 80 million unique TCR beta chains, roughly 11 million shared. Using immunoSEQ multiplex PCR, the repertoire was profiled, and TCRdb retains in-frame clones only, with some absent. That table furnishes V, J and clone size, whereas the DNA furnished D and trimming. This repertoire shows about 160,000 clones, more than 65% found once; its top ten account for approximately 4.4%. V lost 8 bases and J lost 2; bases outside the gene matches: 2. The CDR3 extends over 12 amino acids. Germline V gene data show CDR1 as SEHNR and CDR2 as FQNEAQ (reference sequence). Study-wide points: One later analysis reportedly identified an Asian-associated ancestry cluster that showed fewer N-insertions than the roughly 640-donor mean. Specificity for CMV antigens was confirmed in vitro for a few of the CMV-associated chains. Associated with HLA alleles at 0.05 false discovery rate in a later analysis were 16,951 TCR beta sequences.

Worth noting for this clone: Its antigen remains unidentified.

This receptor was obtained from a man between 18 and 29 years old in good health and CMV-seropositive. This chain connects TRBV7-9 to TRBJ1-2; 7 bases are a match to TRBD1. Sequenced material: PBMCs. CDR3 loop: CASDRVNYGYTF. CDR3 coding DNA: TGTGCCAGCGACAGGGTGAACTATGGCTACACCTTC.